The 6 T cell receptor beta chains below come from one sample, sequenced in a study of cytomegalovirus exposure and HLA in healthy donors. TCRdb's table, derived via immunoSEQ multiplex PCR, lists solely in-frame clones and lacks some. The profile shows approximately 230,000 clones, about 90% of them singletons. Sequenced: PBMCs. The receptors here all came from a man younger than 35 in good health and CMV-seropositive.

This rearrangement joins TRBV7-2 to TRBJ2-7; TRBD1 might be the D (6 bases). The germline V and J ends were trimmed by 5 bases and 3 bases, with 14 bases remaining between them. This CDR3 is built from 14 residues. CDR1 and CDR2 from the germline V gene are SGHTA and FQGNSA. CDR3 protein: CASSPTGTVYEQYF. CDR3 nucleotide sequence: TGTGCCAGCAGCCCCACAGGGACCGTCTACGAGCAGTACTTC.

This clone was observed once. V usage is TRBV28 and J usage is TRBJ2-5; D perhaps matches TRBD1 (6 bases). Trimming took 6 bases from V and 0 from J, leaving 11 bases between them. Germline-derived CDR1 and CDR2 are MDHEN and SYDVKM. The CDR3 extends over 14 amino acids. The CDR3 spells CASRTTGYQETQYF. CDR3 DNA: TGTGCCAGCAGGACAACAGGGTACCAAGAGACCCAGTACTTC.

This chain uses TRBV7-6 with TRBJ2-7, with 11 positions matching TRBD2. Germline V lookup: CDR1 SGHVS, CDR2 FNYEAQ. The CDR3 totals 15 residues. V lost 1 base and J lost 6; bases outside the gene matches: 5. The CDR3 nucleotides are TGTGCCAGCAGCTTAGACGTAGCGGGAGGGGGCGAGCAGTACTTC. Protein product: CASSLDVAGGGEQYF.

This clone was seen more than once but under ten times. The chain combines TRBV18 with TRBJ2-2; D gene unclear. The germline V and J ends were trimmed by 5 bases and 6 bases, with 13 bases remaining between them. From germline, CDR1 is KGHSH and CDR2 LQKENI. The CDR3 is 14 residues long. This CDR3 reads CASSTRRSPGELFF. The CDR3 DNA reads as TGTGCCAGCTCAACCAGACGCAGCCCCGGGGAGCTGTTTTTT. Full variable domain (remainder filled in from reference TRBV18 and TRBJ2-2): NAGVMQNPRHLVRRRGQEARLRCSPMKGHSHVYWYRQLPEEGLKFMVYLQKENIIDESGMPKERFSAEFPKEGPSILRIQQVVRGDSAAYFCASSTRRSPGELFFGEGSRLTVL.

The chain has TRBV27 and TRBJ1-5; D unclear. There are 16 residues in the CDR3. Germline CDR1 MNHEY, CDR2 SMNVEV (reference sequence). With 2 bases removed from V and 0 bases from J, the gap between germline ends came to 11 bases. The CDR3 loop is CASSLNPTGSNQPQHF. The DNA of the CDR3 is TGTGCCAGCAGTTTAAATCCGACGGGTAGCAATCAGCCCCAGCATTTT.

This chain links TRBV7-9 with TRBJ1-2; tentatively, D is TRBD1 (6 bases). CDR1 and CDR2 from the germline V gene are SEHNR and FQNEAQ (reference sequence). This CDR3 is built from 16 residues. Trimming left V 5 bases short and J 8 bases short, with 24 bases between. The CDR3 protein is CASSPSFLGAEEGYTF. As DNA, the CDR3 is TGTGCCAGCAGCCCAAGCTTTCTGGGGGCCGAAGAAGGCTACACCTTC.